This entry is about one TCR beta chain. No antigen is known for it. TCRdb analysed the 5' RACE reads with MiXCR anew, one entry per CDR3 protein. The data contain 550,000 to 700,000 distinct CDR3 sequences, about a sixth of them seen just once; the ten biggest clones take up about 12%. This specimen comes from a study of T-cell memory formation after mild COVID-19. About the research overall: Largely, TCR clusters stayed within a single donor.

The CDR3 extends over 14 amino acids. V was shortened by 4 bases and J by 2 bases, with 10 bases between the two germline ends. Germline V gene lookup returns CDR1 KGHDR and CDR2 SFDVKD. Study-wide results and caveats: Pre-infection memory already had some responding clones, implying cross-reactive memory joined. CM and EM subsets held most contracting CD4+ clones; EMRA held CD8+ ones. What remained unconfirmed was the SARS-CoV-2 specificity of second-wave clones peaking on day 37.

The sequenced material came from PBMCs or a T cell subset sorted from them (not recorded which). The chain carries TRBV24-1 and TRBJ2-5; D may correspond to TRBD1 or TRBD2 (5 bases each). The receptor was isolated from an adult woman who had mild COVID-19 (a few samples of this study predate the infection). Cell type and time point are not known. The CDR3: CATSESGTQETQYF. Here the CDR3 DNA reads TGTGCCACCAGTGAGTCCGGGACGCAAGAGACCCAGTACTTC.